The 19 T cell receptor beta chains listed next were all sequenced from one sample in a study of shared clonotypes between healthy human individuals (dated by TCRdb to 2020 to 2021). Libraries came from the immunoSEQ multiplex PCR assay. TCRdb took this table from immuneACCESS and kept in-frame rearrangements with V and J called. Such tables lack part of the clones; where checked against another copy, unresolved V genes explain under half of the gap, and the rest is unexplained. For this sample there are approximately 2.5 million clones; over 85% appear just once. About 0.13% of the sample goes to the ten largest clones. Sequencing was performed on naive CD4+ T cells sorted from blood. This specimen's cell subset or site label, interpreted: CD45RA+ positively selected. The receptor set was obtained from a man younger than 35 in good health.

V is TRBV27 and J is TRBJ2-4; D is unresolved. The V end lost 7 bases, the J end lost 0 bases, and 22 bases lay between the germline ends. The CDR3 runs to 18 residues. Per germline, CDR1 MNHEY and CDR2 SMNVEV (reference sequence). The CDR3 loop reads CASTPASGQALAKNIQYF. CDR3 coding DNA: TGTGCCAGCACCCCCGCTAGTGGGCAGGCTCTAGCCAAAAACATTCAGTACTTC.

This rearrangement joins TRBV6-6 to TRBJ1-1; D remains unclear. Germline V gene lookup returns CDR1 MNHNY and CDR2 SVGAGI (reference sequence). The CDR3 runs 13 residues. The V end lost 7 bases, the J end lost 4 bases, and 13 bases lay between the germline ends. The CDR3 bases are TGTGCCAGCAAAAATGGGGTAGCCACTGAAGCTTTCTTT. It codes for CASKNGVATEAFF.

This chain uses TRBV5-1 with TRBJ2-1, with 7 positions matching TRBD1. Germline V gene lookup returns CDR1 SGHRS and CDR2 YFSETQ. The junction had 0 bases not matched to a gene; V was cut back by 0 bases and J by 0 bases. The CDR3 sequence is 15 residues long. The CDR3 region has the DNA TGCGCCAGCAGCTTGGACAGGGGCTCCTACAATGAGCAGTTCTTC. It yields the protein CASSLDRGSYNEQFF.

The rearrangement links TRBV7-2 to TRBJ2-7; 8 bases line up with TRBD1. Germline loops: CDR1 SGHTA, CDR2 FQGNSA. V shed 5 bases and J 5 bases; nucleotides not matched to a gene: 14. The CDR3 sequence is 16 residues long. CDR3 protein: CASSRDSPDRAHEQYF. The CDR3 DNA follows: TGTGCCAGCAGCCGCGACTCCCCGGACAGGGCCCACGAGCAGTACTTC.

The V gene is TRBV6-6, the J gene TRBJ1-6; TRBD1 might be the D (5 bases). V was cut by 0 bases and J by 9 bases, with 12 bases left in between. Germline CDR1 MNHNY, CDR2 SVGAGI (reference sequence). The CDR3 totals 15 residues. CDR3 DNA: TGTGCCAGCAGTTACTCGGGGCCCCCTGGTTCACCCCTCCACTTT. This sequence encodes CASSYSGPPGSPLHF.

The gene calls are TRBV4-1 and TRBJ1-1; unclear D gene. This CDR3 is built from 13 residues. V was clipped by 1 base and J by 2 bases, with 5 bases between them. In germline, CDR1 is MGHRA, CDR2 YSYEKL. CDR3 DNA sequence: TGCGCCAGCAGCCAAGCGATAAACACTGAAGCTTTCTTT. Residues: CASSQAINTEAFF.

This clone was counted a few times. The chain is built from TRBV11-2 and TRBJ2-5, with TRBD2 matching 11 bases. This CDR3 has 17 residues. The J segment lost 4 bases and the V segment lost 5 bases, leaving 12 bases of the junction unmatched. CDR1 is SGHAT, CDR2 FQNNGV, per germline. The CDR3 here is CASSNLAGGKVRETQYF. The DNA of the CDR3 is TGTGCCAGCAGCAATTTAGCGGGAGGGAAGGTAAGAGAGACCCAGTACTTC. The full variable domain, with the rest looked up from reference TRBV11-2 and TRBJ2-5, is EAGVAQSPRYKIIEKRQSVAFWCNPISGHATLYWYQQILGQGPKLLIQFQNNGVVDDSQLPKDRFSAERLKGVDSTLKIQPAKLEDSAVYLCASSNLAGGKVRETQYFGPGTRLLVL.

This clone was counted once. V is TRBV9 and J is TRBJ2-5; D may be TRBD1 or TRBD2 (6 bases each). The V end lost 2 bases, the J end lost 7 bases, and 18 bases lay between the germline ends. The CDR3 extends over 15 amino acids. The germline CDR1 and CDR2 sequences are SGDLS and YYNGEE. CDR3 sequence reads: CASSVASGAPATQYF. The CDR3 nucleotides read TGTGCCAGCAGCGTGGCGTCGGGGGCCCCCGCGACCCAGTACTTC.

The rearrangement links TRBV4-3 to TRBJ2-1; D not certain. The CDR3 has 15 amino acids. V lost 0 bases, J lost 2 bases, and 8 bases lay in between. The germline CDR1 and CDR2 sequences are LGHNA and YSLEER. CDR3 coding DNA: TGCGCCAGCAGCCAAGAAGGGCAGACCTACAATGAGCAGTTCTTC. Residues: CASSQEGQTYNEQFF.

The chain links TRBV7-2 to TRBJ2-7; 7 bases are shared with TRBD1. The germline gives CDR1 SGHTA, CDR2 FQGNSA. Trimming took 4 bases from V and 3 from J; bases not matched to a gene: 15. This CDR3 contains 17 residues. This CDR3 reads CASSSPGQQSSLYEQYF. The CDR3 coding sequence is TGTGCCAGCAGCTCCCCGGGACAGCAGTCCTCCCTCTACGAGCAGTACTTC.

This chain uses TRBV5-1 with TRBJ2-3, with 7 bases aligning to TRBD1. V lost 4 bases and J lost 2; bases outside the gene matches: 13. The CDR3 totals 17 residues. Germline V gene data show CDR1 as SGHRS and CDR2 as YFSETQ. The CDR3 DNA reads as TGCGCCAGCAGCAACATAAACAGGGGAACTAACACAGATACGCAGTATTTT. Translated, it gives CASSNINRGTNTDTQYF. Filled out from reference TRBV5-1 and TRBJ2-3, the complete variable domain reads KAGVTQTPRYLIKTRGQQVTLSCSPISGHRSVSWYQQTPGQGLQFLFEYFSETQRNKGNFPGRFSGRQFSNSRSEMNVSTLELGDSALYLCASSNINRGTNTDTQYFGPGTRLTVL.

This chain links TRBV5-1 with TRBJ2-2; no clear D gene. CDR3 length: 16 amino acids. Germline V CDR1 and CDR2: SGHRS, YFSETQ. The V end was cut by 3 bases, the J end by 1 base, with 13 bases between. The CDR3 nucleotides are TGCGCCAGCAGCTCCTCCGCGGCCTTGAACACCGGGGAGCTGTTTTTT. Translation: CASSSSAALNTGELFF.

This rearrangement joins TRBV30 to TRBJ2-3; D unclear. The CDR3 covers 10 residues. Germline CDR1 is GTSNPN and CDR2 is SVGIG (reference sequence). V lost 5 bases and J 5 bases, leaving 5 bases between the germline ends. CDR3 DNA: TGTGCCTGGGGGCTAGATACGCAGTATTTT. The encoded protein is CAWGLDTQYF.

The chain combines TRBV10-3 with TRBJ1-2; D not resolved. The germline V and J ends were trimmed by 3 bases and 5 bases, with 10 bases remaining between them. Germline assignment: CDR1 ENHRY and CDR2 SYGVKD. This CDR3 spans 13 amino acids. As DNA, the CDR3 is TGTGCCATCAGTGACAAGCTCGCTTATGGCTACACCTTC. The encoded protein is CAISDKLAYGYTF.

The gene calls are TRBV10-1 and TRBJ2-5; D possibly uses TRBD1 or TRBD2 (6 bases each). CDR3 length: 13 amino acids. The germline V gene encodes CDR1 WNHNN and CDR2 SYGVQD (reference sequence). Trimming took off 3 bases at V and 7 bases at J, with 12 bases between the two ends. CDR3 sequence reads: CASSEQQGGTQYF. DNA of the CDR3: TGCGCCAGCAGTGAACAACAGGGAGGGACCCAGTACTTC.

The chain recombines TRBV4-3 with TRBJ1-2; D unresolved. Between the trimmed V and J ends, which lost 0 bases and 4 bases, there was a span of 12 bases. Germline CDR1 LGHNA, CDR2 YSLEER. The CDR3 has 15 amino acids. In DNA, the CDR3 is TGCGCCAGCAGCCAAGAGTTTCTAGGGAGCTATGGCTACACCTTC. This encodes CASSQEFLGSYGYTF.

CDR3 amino acids: CASSYTGRNNEQFF. CDR3 DNA: TGTGCCAGCAGTTACACCGGACGGAACAATGAGCAGTTCTTC. This rearrangement joins TRBV6-5 to TRBJ2-1; no reliable D call. In germline, CDR1 is MNHEY, CDR2 SVGAGI. The CDR3 runs 14 residues. V lost 2 bases and J 5 bases, leaving 10 bases between the germline ends.

The rearrangement joins TRBV6-5 to TRBJ2-3; no clear D gene. Germline V gives CDR1 MNHEY, CDR2 SVGAGI. Between the trimmed V and J ends, which lost 6 bases and 0 bases, there was a span of 10 bases. This CDR3 contains 14 residues. The DNA for the CDR3 is TGTGCCAGCAGGGCACCTATTAGCACAGATACGCAGTATTTT. Protein product: CASRAPISTDTQYF.

This chain's CDR3 is CASSIDERGVGEQFF. The CDR3 region has the DNA TGTGCCAGTAGTATAGATGAACGGGGGGTCGGTGAGCAGTTCTTC. The chain employs TRBV19 and TRBJ2-1, with TRBD2 matching 7 bases. Trimming at V came to 0 bases and at J to 9 bases, leaving 8 bases not matched to a gene. CDR1 and CDR2 from the germline V gene are LNHDA and SQIVND (reference sequence). The CDR3 length is 15 residues.